This passage covers 2 T cell receptor beta chains from one sample sequenced in a study of Graves' ophthalmopathy and Graves' hyperthyroidism. The study amplified TCR beta CDR3 regions using RNA transcripts. Second-round multiplex PCR came after a first-round RT-PCR that employed HTBI primers. TCRdb independently ran MiXCR on the multiplex PCR reads; one entry per CDR3 protein. The repertoire includes approximately 330,000 distinct CDR3 sequences, about a sixth of them detected once, and 9% to 15% sits in the top ten. The specimen was peripheral blood. The receptors come from an adult man with Graves' ophthalmopathy.

This clonotype occurred many times. This rearrangement joins TRBV6-1 to TRBJ2-7; 9 positions match TRBD2. Germline trimming cut 9 bases from V and 0 bases from J; bases unmatched to any gene: 3. This CDR3 comprises 13 residues. Germline V lookup: CDR1 MNHNS, CDR2 SASEGT. Written as DNA, the CDR3 is TGTGCCAGTAGACTAGCGGACTCCTACGAGCAGTACTTC. This gives the protein CASRLADSYEQYF.

The chain has TRBV11-2 and TRBJ1-3; maybe TRBD1 (5 bases). From germline, CDR1 is SGHAT and CDR2 FQNNGV. This CDR3 has 17 amino acids. The V gene lost 1 base and the J gene lost 2 bases, with 15 bases spanning the gap. The CDR3 loop is CASSLGFTGRTGNTIYF. The CDR3 region has the DNA TGTGCCAGCAGCTTAGGGTTTACAGGCAGGACTGGAAACACCATATATTTT.